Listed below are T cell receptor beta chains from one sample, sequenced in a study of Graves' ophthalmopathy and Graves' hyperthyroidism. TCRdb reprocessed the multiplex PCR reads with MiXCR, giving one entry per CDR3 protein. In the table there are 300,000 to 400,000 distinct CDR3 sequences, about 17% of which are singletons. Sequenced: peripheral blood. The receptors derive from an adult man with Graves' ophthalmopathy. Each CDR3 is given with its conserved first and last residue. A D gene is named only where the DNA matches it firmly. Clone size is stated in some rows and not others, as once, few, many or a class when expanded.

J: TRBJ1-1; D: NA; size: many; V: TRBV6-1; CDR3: CASSAGMYGTEAFF; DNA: TGTGCCAGCAGTGCAGGGATGTACGGCACTGAAGCTTTCTTT
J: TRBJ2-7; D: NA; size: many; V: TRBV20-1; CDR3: CSAPGTVYEQYF; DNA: TGCAGTGCGCCCGGGACCGTTTACGAGCAGTACTTC
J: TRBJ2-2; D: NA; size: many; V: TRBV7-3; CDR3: CASSLMGSGTINTGELFF; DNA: TGTGCCAGCAGCTTAATGGGATCAGGAACTATAAACACCGGGGAGCTGTTTTTT
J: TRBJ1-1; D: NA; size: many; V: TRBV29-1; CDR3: CSAHRRNTEAFF; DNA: TGCAGCGCCCATCGGAGGAACACTGAAGCTTTCTTT
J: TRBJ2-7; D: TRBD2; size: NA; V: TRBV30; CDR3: CAWSQTGLAGEAGF; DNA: TGTGCCTGGAGCCAGACTGGACTAGCGGGAGAGGCTGGCTTC
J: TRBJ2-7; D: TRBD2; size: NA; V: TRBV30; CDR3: CAWRGRLTSGRYEQYF; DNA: TGTGCCTGGAGGGGACGGCTGACTAGCGGGCGGTACGAGCAGTACTTC
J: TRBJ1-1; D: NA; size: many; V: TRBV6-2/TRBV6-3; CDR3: CASSETREAFF; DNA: TGTGCCAGCAGTGAGACTCGTGAAGCTTTCTTT
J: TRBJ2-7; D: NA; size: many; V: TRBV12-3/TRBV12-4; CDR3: CASSFGQGPGEQYF; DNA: TGTGCCAGCAGTTTCGGTCAGGGGCCGGGGGAGCAGTACTTC
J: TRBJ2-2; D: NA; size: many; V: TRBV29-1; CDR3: CSVVVQGSTGELFF; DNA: TGCAGCGTTGTTGTACAGGGTAGTACCGGGGAGCTGTTTTTT
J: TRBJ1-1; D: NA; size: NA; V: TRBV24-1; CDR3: CATRKTAEAFF; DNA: TGTGCCACCAGAAAAACAGCGGAAGCTTTCTTT
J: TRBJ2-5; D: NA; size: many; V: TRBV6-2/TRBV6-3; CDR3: CASKTSSRAETQYF; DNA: TGTGCCAGCAAGACCTCATCACGGGCCGAGACCCAGTACTTC
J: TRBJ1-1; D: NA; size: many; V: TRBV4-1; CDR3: CASSQVSGTEAFF; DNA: TGCGCCAGCAGCCAAGTCAGCGGCACTGAAGCTTTCTTT
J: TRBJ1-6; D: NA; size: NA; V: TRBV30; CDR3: CAWREVLNSPLHF; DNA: TGTGCCTGGAGGGAAGTACTGAATTCACCCCTCCACTTT
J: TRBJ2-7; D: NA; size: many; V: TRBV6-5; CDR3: CASRELGKTYEQYF; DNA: TGTGCCAGCCGAGAGTTGGGCAAAACCTACGAGCAGTACTTC
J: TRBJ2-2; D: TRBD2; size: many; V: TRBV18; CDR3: CASSPAGALTGELFF; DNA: TGTGCCAGCTCACCAGCGGGAGCTCTCACCGGGGAGCTGTTTTTT
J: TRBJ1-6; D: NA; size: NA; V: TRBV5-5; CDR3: CASSFALNNRNNSPLHF; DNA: TGTGCCAGCAGCTTCGCCCTCAACAACCGGAATAATTCACCCCTCCACTTT
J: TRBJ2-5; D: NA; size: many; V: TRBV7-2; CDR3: CASSLALRTQYF; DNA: TGTGCCAGCAGCTTAGCCCTCAGGACCCAGTACTTC
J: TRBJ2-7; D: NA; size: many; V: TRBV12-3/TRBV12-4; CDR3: CASSLSVSYEQYF; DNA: TGTGCCAGCAGTTTGAGTGTATCCTACGAGCAGTACTTC
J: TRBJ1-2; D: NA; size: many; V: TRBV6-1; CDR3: CASSEALLALYGYTF; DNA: TGTGCCAGCAGTGAAGCGCTTCTCGCCCTCTATGGCTACACCTTC
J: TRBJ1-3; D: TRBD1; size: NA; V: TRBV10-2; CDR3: CASSERTGPMGYSGNTIYF; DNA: TGCGCCAGCAGTGAGCGGACAGGCCCTATGGGTTACTCTGGAAACACCATATATTTT
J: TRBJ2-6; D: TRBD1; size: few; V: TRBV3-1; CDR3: CASSQGDRISGANVLTF; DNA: TGTGCCAGCAGCCAAGGGGACAGGATCTCTGGGGCCAACGTCCTGACTTTC
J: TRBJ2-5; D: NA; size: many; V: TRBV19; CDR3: CASSISRGEETQYF; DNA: TGTGCCAGTAGTATAAGCAGGGGAGAAGAGACCCAGTACTTC
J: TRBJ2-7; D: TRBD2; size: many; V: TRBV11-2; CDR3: CASSMGAGAVYEQYF; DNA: TGTGCCAGCAGCATGGGAGCGGGAGCTGTTTACGAGCAGTACTTC
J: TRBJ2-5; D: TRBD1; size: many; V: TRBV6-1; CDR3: CASSETTGGDETQYF; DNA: TGTGCCAGCAGTGAAACGACAGGGGGCGACGAGACCCAGTACTTC
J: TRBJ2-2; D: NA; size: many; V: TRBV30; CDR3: CAWSGITGELFF; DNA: TGTGCCTGGAGTGGGATCACCGGGGAGCTGTTTTTT
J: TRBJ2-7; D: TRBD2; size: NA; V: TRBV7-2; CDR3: CASSLVSGGQPQYF; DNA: TGTGCCAGCAGCTTAGTCTCGGGAGGCCAGCCGCAGTACTTC
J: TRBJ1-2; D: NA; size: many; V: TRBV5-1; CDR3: CASSRLSGPQGYGYTF; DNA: TGCGCCAGCAGTAGGTTGTCAGGACCCCAGGGCTATGGCTACACCTTC
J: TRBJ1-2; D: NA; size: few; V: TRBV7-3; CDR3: CASSHAEGYGYTF; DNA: TGTGCCAGCAGTCACGCCGAGGGCTATGGCTACACCTTC
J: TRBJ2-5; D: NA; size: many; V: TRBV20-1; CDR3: CSKGDQAGKTQYF; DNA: TGCAGCAAAGGGGACCAGGCTGGAAAGACCCAGTACTTC
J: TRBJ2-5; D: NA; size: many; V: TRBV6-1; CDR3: CASRPAGVGGQETQYF; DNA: TGTGCCAGCAGACCCGCCGGGGTTGGAGGGCAAGAGACCCAGTACTTC
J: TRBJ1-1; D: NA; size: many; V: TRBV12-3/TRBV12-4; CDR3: CASRLDIGMNTEAFF; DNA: TGTGCCAGCAGGCTGGACATCGGGATGAACACTGAAGCTTTCTTT
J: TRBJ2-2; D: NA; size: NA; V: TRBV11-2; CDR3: CASSEGTGELFF; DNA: TGTGCCAGCAGCGAAGGCACCGGGGAGCTGTTTTTT
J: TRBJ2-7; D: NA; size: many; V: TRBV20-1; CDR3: CSARDSPTRSEQYF; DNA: TGCAGTGCTAGAGACAGCCCCACAAGGAGCGAGCAGTACTTC
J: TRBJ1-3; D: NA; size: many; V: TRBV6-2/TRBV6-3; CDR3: CASTKDGSGNTIYF; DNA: TGTGCCAGCACCAAAGACGGCTCTGGAAACACCATATATTTT
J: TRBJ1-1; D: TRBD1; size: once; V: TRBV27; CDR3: CASRGTDTEAFF; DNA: TGTGCCAGCAGGGGGACAGACACTGAAGCTTTCTTT
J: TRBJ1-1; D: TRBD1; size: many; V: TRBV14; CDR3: CASSELRGTGTEAFF; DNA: TGTGCCAGCAGTGAACTCAGGGGGACAGGCACTGAAGCTTTCTTT
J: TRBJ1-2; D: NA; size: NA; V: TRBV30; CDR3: CASSRSSNYGYTF; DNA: TGTGCCTCGAGCCGTTCCAGCAACTATGGCTACACCTTC
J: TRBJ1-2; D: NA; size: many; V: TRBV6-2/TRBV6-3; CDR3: CASSPVRQFTNYGYTF; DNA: TGTGCCAGCAGCCCCGTAAGACAGTTTACCAACTATGGCTACACCTTC
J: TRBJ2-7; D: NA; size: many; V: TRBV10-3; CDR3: CAISEGADRNYEQYF; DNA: TGTGCCATCAGTGAGGGGGCTGACAGAAACTACGAGCAGTACTTC
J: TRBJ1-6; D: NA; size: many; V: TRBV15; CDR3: CATSREWAPLHF; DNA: TGTGCCACCAGCAGAGAATGGGCACCCCTCCACTTT
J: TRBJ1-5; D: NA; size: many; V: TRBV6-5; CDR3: CASRWGGSQPQHF; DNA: TGTGCCAGCAGGTGGGGGGGCAGTCAGCCCCAGCATTTT
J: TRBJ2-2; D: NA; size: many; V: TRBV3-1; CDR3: CASSLIGPSNTGELFF; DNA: TGTGCCAGCAGCCTAATCGGACCATCGAACACCGGGGAGCTGTTTTTT
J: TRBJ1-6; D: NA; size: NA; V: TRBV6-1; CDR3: CASNRGRVRNSPLHF; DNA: TGTGCCAGCAATCGGGGCCGGGTGAGGAATTCACCCCTCCACTTT
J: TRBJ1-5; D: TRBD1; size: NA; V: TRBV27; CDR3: CASSATTGFNQPQHF; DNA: TGTGCCAGCAGTGCAACGACAGGGTTCAATCAGCCCCAGCATTTT
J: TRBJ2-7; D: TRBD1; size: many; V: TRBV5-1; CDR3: CASSGGQGAQEQYF; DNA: TGCGCCAGCAGCGGGGGACAGGGGGCGCAAGAGCAGTACTTC